In its sample, the clone carrying this T cell receptor beta chain was seen once. Original processing notes: Amplification from reference gene primers served as the basis for estimated nucleated cell counts. Assay: immunoSEQ multiplex PCR; the TCRdb copy retains only in-frame clones and omits some. The V and J calls and clone size come from that table; D and trimming were worked out from the DNA. This sample has 300,000 to 450,000 clones, with approximately 77% found just once. This sample stems from a study of blood T cell repertoires in COVID-19. Overall study context: Acute-phase and convalescent COVID-19 samples originated in the United States, Italy and Spain. PBMCs, B-cell-depleted T cells, or T cells were the source of the cDNA or gDNA that made up the material.

Sequences were obtained from peripheral blood. The source is a human donor with acute or convalescent COVID-19. The donor label of this sample is uncertain.

The CDR3 DNA is TGTGCCATCAGCCTAGGGGGCTCCTATGGCTACACCTTC. This gives the protein CAISLGGSYGYTF. The gene calls are TRBV10-3 and TRBJ1-2; the match to TRBD1 covers 7 bases. This CDR3 contains 13 residues. Trimming at V came to 6 bases and at J to 4 bases, leaving 5 bases not matched to a gene. In germline, CDR1 is ENHRY, CDR2 SYGVKD.